These 23 T cell receptor beta chains were sequenced from one sample in a study of blood T cell repertoires in COVID-19. Method: immunoSEQ multiplex PCR; TCRdb's copy keeps in-frame clones and lacks some. The sample shows approximately 220,000 clones, approximately 86% of them seen only once. Sequencing was performed on PBMCs or T cells enriched from blood (not recorded which). All receptors come from a woman aged 40 to 49 with acute COVID-19.

Only a few counts were recorded for this clone. The rearrangement joins TRBV12-3 or TRBV12-4 to TRBJ1-2, with D hard to call. This CDR3 has 13 residues. V lost 9 bases and J lost 5, with 16 bases in between. CDR3 amino acids: CASRNRELYGYTF. The DNA for the CDR3 is TGTGCCAGTAGGAACCGGGAACTATATGGCTACACCTTC.

J is TRBJ2-1 and V is TRBV5-1; D might be TRBD2 (5 bases). Per germline, CDR1 SGHRS and CDR2 YFSETQ. The ends were cut back, 0 bases at V and 6 bases at J, with 16 bases in the middle. This CDR3 spans 16 amino acids. CDR3 sequence reads: CASSLGASSVSNEQFF. The CDR3 DNA is TGCGCCAGCAGCTTGGGGGCTAGCTCGGTCTCCAATGAGCAGTTCTTC.

The rearrangement joins TRBV6-5 to TRBJ2-7; D perhaps matches TRBD1 (6 bases). This CDR3 is built from 15 residues. Germline assignment: CDR1 MNHEY and CDR2 SVGAGI. With 2 bases removed from V and 6 bases from J, the gap between germline ends came to 17 bases. The CDR3 DNA follows: TGTGCCAGCAGTTACCTCTTGCCAGGGGAAGGCGAGCAGTACTTC. It specifies CASSYLLPGEGEQYF.

This chain connects TRBV5-1 to TRBJ2-1; TRBD2 might be the D (5 bases). This CDR3 has 15 residues. Trimming removed 4 bases from V and 9 bases from J, with 20 bases in between. Germline V gives CDR1 SGHRS, CDR2 YFSETQ. The chain's CDR3 is CASSPPHQLGLEQFF. CDR3 bases: TGCGCCAGCAGCCCCCCTCATCAACTAGGACTTGAGCAGTTCTTC.

The chain links TRBV7-2 to TRBJ2-3; 7 positions match TRBD1. The CDR3 loop spans 16 amino acids. The germline CDR1 and CDR2 sequences are SGHTA and FQGNSA. The V and J ends lost 1 base and 0 bases, in that order; junction bases with no gene match: 4. CDR3 coding DNA: TGTGCCAGCAGCTTAGTGGACAGGTTAAGCACAGATACGCAGTATTTT. Protein: CASSLVDRLSTDTQYF.

The chain employs TRBV6-2 or TRBV6-3 and TRBJ1-2; D possibly corresponds to TRBD1 (5 bases). Germline V lookup: CDR1 MNHEY, CDR2 SVGEGT. With 6 bases removed from V and 2 bases from J, the gap between germline ends came to 19 bases. The CDR3 sequence is 16 residues long. The DNA for the CDR3 is TGTGCCAGCAGCACCCCCCTTGGGGGGTCGAACTATGGCTACACCTTC. Translation: CASSTPLGGSNYGYTF.

The gene calls are TRBV9 and TRBJ1-3; a possible D gene is TRBD1 (5 bases). The CDR3 runs 16 residues. Germline-derived CDR1 and CDR2 are SGDLS and YYNGEE. Trimming cost V 0 bases and J 3 bases, with 13 bases left between them. CDR3: CASSVGGVGDGNTIYF. As DNA, the CDR3 is TGTGCCAGCAGCGTAGGAGGAGTAGGGGATGGAAACACCATATATTTT.

The chain has TRBV28 and TRBJ2-2, with D maybe TRBD1 (5 bases). The V end lost 6 bases, the J end lost 2 bases, and 16 bases lay between the germline ends. The CDR3 totals 16 residues. The germline CDR1 and CDR2 sequences are MDHEN and SYDVKM. CDR3 sequence (DNA): TGTGCCAGCAGCCGGAAGACTGGGGCCAACACCGGGGAGCTGTTTTTT. It codes for CASSRKTGANTGELFF.

J is TRBJ2-7 and V is TRBV19, with TRBD2 matching over 9 bases. The V gene end was trimmed by 5 bases and the J gene end by 5 bases; junction bases not matched to a gene: 7. From germline, CDR1 is LNHDA and CDR2 SQIVND (reference sequence). The CDR3 spans 14 residues. The DNA for the CDR3 is TGTGCCAGTAGTCATGGGACTAGCAGCCACGAGCAGTACTTC. Its translation is CASSHGTSSHEQYF.

The chain joins TRBV3-1 (or the pseudogene TRBV3-2) to TRBJ2-7; D is possibly TRBD1 (6 bases). Germline V gene lookup returns CDR1 LGHDT and CDR2 YNNKEL (reference sequence). The ends were cut back, 4 bases at V and 2 bases at J, with 12 bases in the middle. The CDR3 is made up of 14 amino acids. CDR3 bases: TGTGCCAGCAGCCTACACAGGGATACCTACGAGCAGTACTTC. It yields the protein CASSLHRDTYEQYF.

The V call is TRBV28, the J call TRBJ2-1, with D possibly being TRBD2 (5 bases). Between the trimmed V and J ends, which lost 5 bases and 8 bases, there was a span of 13 bases. The CDR3 sequence is 13 residues long. CDR1 MDHEN and CDR2 SYDVKM come from the germline V gene. CDR3 protein: CASSPPMRDEQFF. The CDR3 DNA is TGTGCCAGCAGTCCCCCCATGAGGGATGAGCAGTTCTTC.

This chain uses TRBV28 with TRBJ2-1; possible D gene TRBD2, 6 bases. This CDR3 has 14 amino acids. CDR1 and CDR2 from the germline V gene are MDHEN and SYDVKM. With 5 bases removed from V and 3 bases from J, the gap between germline ends came to 11 bases. CDR3 in DNA: TGTGCCAGCAGTATCATAGCGGTCTACAATGAGCAGTTCTTC. Translated, it gives CASSIIAVYNEQFF.

The chain uses TRBV19 and TRBJ1-2, with 7 bases matching TRBD1. The CDR3 contains 13 residues. Germline CDR1 is LNHDA and CDR2 is SQIVND (reference sequence). Losses at the gene ends were 3 bases for V and 5 bases for J; bases not matched to a gene: 3. Here the CDR3 reads CASSIGTEYGYTF. The CDR3, as DNA: TGTGCCAGTAGTATTGGGACAGAGTATGGCTACACCTTC. The full variable domain, with the rest looked up from reference TRBV19 and TRBJ1-2, is DGGITQSPKYLFRKEGQNVTLSCEQNLNHDAMYWYRQDPGQGLRLIYYSQIVNDFQKGDIAEGYSVSREKKESFPLTVTSAQKNPTAFYLCASSIGTEYGYTFGSGTRLTVV.

This clone was observed once. The V and J genes are TRBV7-2 and TRBJ1-3, with 7 bases matching TRBD1. The CDR3 spans 15 residues. The V gene's germline CDR1 is SGHTA and CDR2 FQGNSA. With 1 base clipped from V and 4 bases from J, the junction kept 4 bases outside the gene matches. CDR3 amino acids: CASSLEQGLGNTIYF. The DNA for the CDR3 is TGTGCCAGCAGCTTAGAACAGGGGCTAGGAAACACCATATATTTT.

The chain carries TRBV7-3 and TRBJ1-1; the D is unclear. V was clipped by 0 bases and J by 4 bases, with 12 bases between them. Germline lookup yields CDR1 SGHTA and CDR2 FQGTGA. CDR3 size: 15 residues. The CDR3 sequence: CASSLTPLGSTEAFF. CDR3 bases: TGTGCCAGCAGCTTAACTCCGCTAGGGAGCACTGAAGCTTTCTTT.

The chain couples TRBV5-4 to TRBJ2-1; maybe TRBD2 (6 bases). Germline assignment: CDR1 SGHNT and CDR2 YYREEE (reference sequence). The CDR3 covers 14 residues. Deletions cut 3 bases from V and 6 bases from J, with 13 bases between. The CDR3 sequence: CASSSQKTSNEQFF. The CDR3 bases are TGTGCCAGCAGCTCCCAAAAGACTAGCAATGAGCAGTTCTTC.

The chain is built from TRBV7-3 and TRBJ2-4; D is unresolved. The V end lost 7 bases, the J end lost 0 bases, and 13 bases lay between the germline ends. The CDR3 covers 15 residues. Germline loops: CDR1 SGHTA, CDR2 FQGTGA. The chain's CDR3 is CASNQWRKAKNIQYF. Here the CDR3 DNA reads TGTGCCAGCAATCAATGGAGAAAAGCCAAAAACATTCAGTACTTC.

The gene calls are TRBV2 and TRBJ2-1, with 7 bases matching TRBD2. Losses at the gene ends were 6 bases for V and 5 bases for J; bases not matched to a gene: 7. Germline V CDR1 and CDR2: SNHLY, FYNNEI. The CDR3 consists of 14 residues. CDR3: CASSVAGTNNEQFF. CDR3 DNA sequence: TGTGCCAGCAGCGTAGCGGGCACCAACAATGAGCAGTTCTTC.

The chain links TRBV30 to TRBJ2-3, with D tentatively TRBD2 (5 bases). This CDR3 is built from 13 residues. Germline V CDR1 and CDR2: GTSNPN, SVGIG (reference sequence). The V end lost 0 bases, the J end lost 4 bases, and 8 bases lay between the germline ends. CDR3 loop: CAWSVLGADTQYF. The CDR3 coding sequence is TGTGCCTGGAGTGTACTCGGGGCAGATACGCAGTATTTT.

This chain uses TRBV28 with TRBJ2-5; TRBD2 might be the D (6 bases). Trimming shortened V by 4 bases and J by 2 bases, and 14 bases separated the two germline ends. The germline V gene has CDR1 MDHEN and CDR2 SYDVKM. CDR3 length: 15 residues. CDR3 DNA: TGTGCCAGCAGTTCCTACTGGGACTCACAAGAGACCCAGTACTTC. This encodes CASSSYWDSQETQYF.

The chain uses TRBV28 and TRBJ1-5; D unclear. From germline, CDR1 is MDHEN and CDR2 SYDVKM. This CDR3 region has 15 residues. V was pared by 6 bases and J by 3 bases, with 15 bases between. CDR3 region: CASSLGGTDNQPQHF. The CDR3 nucleotides are TGTGCCAGCAGCCTCGGAGGCACTGACAATCAGCCCCAGCATTTT.

The sample holds one count of this clone. The V and J genes are TRBV3-1 (or the pseudogene TRBV3-2) and TRBJ2-1; a possible D gene is TRBD2 (5 bases). This CDR3 has 16 amino acids. Trimming took 1 base from V and 6 from J, leaving 16 bases between them. CDR1 and CDR2 (germline): LGHDT, YNNKEL (reference sequence). As DNA, the CDR3 is TGTGCCAGCAGCCAAGGAAGCGGCACCCGCGGCAATGAGCAGTTCTTC. As protein: CASSQGSGTRGNEQFF.

V is TRBV5-4 and J is TRBJ2-1, with D perhaps matching TRBD1 (5 bases). Germline CDR1 and CDR2: SGHNT and YYREEE (reference sequence). Deletions cut 0 bases from V and 9 bases from J, with 13 bases between. The CDR3 loop spans 14 amino acids. Written as DNA, the CDR3 is TGTGCCAGCAGCTTGGTAGGGGTGTTAGGTGAGCAGTTCTTC. Protein product: CASSLVGVLGEQFF.